These 19 T cell receptor beta chains originate from one sample sequenced in a study of blood T cell repertoires in COVID-19. Profiled with immunoSEQ multiplex PCR; TCRdb holds only in-frame clones, not every one. Of a few hundred thousand clones listed, 80% to 90% are singletons. Source material: PBMCs or T cells enriched from blood (not recorded which). These receptors originate from a woman aged 60 to 75 who had recovered from COVID-19.

The chain is built from TRBV7-9 and TRBJ2-7; tentatively, D is TRBD2 (5 bases). Looked up from germline, CDR1 is SEHNR and CDR2 is FQNEAQ (reference sequence). The CDR3 covers 16 residues. V lost 3 bases and J lost 3, with 18 bases in between. Written as DNA, the CDR3 is TGTGCCAGCAGCTTCCTACGCGAGAAGGGAGACTACGAGCAGTACTTC. Translation: CASSFLREKGDYEQYF. Using reference TRBV7-9 and TRBJ2-7 for the parts outside the CDR3, the full variable domain is DTGVSQNPRHKITKRGQNVTFRCDPISEHNRLYWYRQTLGQGPEFLTYFQNEAQLEKSRLLSDRFSAERPKGSFSTLEIQRTEQGDSAMYLCASSFLREKGDYEQYFGPGTRLTVT.

This clone was detected once. V usage is TRBV9 and J usage is TRBJ1-6, with D perhaps matching TRBD1 (6 bases). The germline CDR1 and CDR2 sequences are SGDLS and YYNGEE. The CDR3 is made up of 17 amino acids. Trimming took 0 bases from V and 3 from J, leaving 13 bases between them. The CDR3 sequence: CASSVGWTVNYNSPLHF. The CDR3 DNA follows: TGTGCCAGCAGCGTAGGGTGGACAGTCAACTATAATTCACCCCTCCACTTT.

The rearrangement uses TRBV2 and TRBJ1-3; no reliable D call. Trimming cost V 3 bases and J 0 bases, with 15 bases left between them. Germline V lookup: CDR1 SNHLY, CDR2 FYNNEI. The CDR3 extends over 17 amino acids. In nucleotides, the CDR3 is TGTGCCAGCAGTGAGTTTGTCGGTGCAAGCTCTGGAAACACCATATATTTT. Its translation is CASSEFVGASSGNTIYF.

This chain joins TRBV5-1 and TRBJ1-4; TRBD1 might be the D (6 bases). Germline CDR1 and CDR2: SGHRS and YFSETQ. Trimming shortened V by 0 bases and J by 16 bases, and 19 bases separated the two germline ends. This CDR3 has 14 residues. CDR3 in DNA: TGCGCCAGCAGCTTGGACAGGGAAGGTCGCCCAAGGTTTTTT. It codes for CASSLDREGRPRFF. Full variable domain (remainder filled in from reference TRBV5-1 and TRBJ1-4): KAGVTQTPRYLIKTRGQQVTLSCSPISGHRSVSWYQQTPGQGLQFLFEYFSETQRNKGNFPGRFSGRQFSNSRSEMNVSTLELGDSALYLCASSLDREGRPRFFGSGTQLSVL.

This chain connects TRBV6-6 to TRBJ1-5; D might be TRBD1 (5 bases). V lost 2 bases, J lost 5 bases, and 10 bases lay in between. The CDR3 length is 14 residues. Germline CDR1 is MNHNY and CDR2 is SVGAGI (reference sequence). The DNA for the CDR3 is TGTGCCAGCAGTTACAGGCAGGGTTATCAGCCCCAGCATTTT. This sequence encodes CASSYRQGYQPQHF.

The CDR3 loop reads CASSFQGNEKLFF. In nucleotides, the CDR3 is TGTGCCAGCAGCTTTCAGGGGAATGAAAAACTGTTTTTT. The V gene is TRBV7-9, the J gene TRBJ1-4; tentative D call: TRBD1 (6 bases). The CDR3 extends over 13 amino acids. The V end lost 3 bases, the J end lost 5 bases, and 7 bases lay between the germline ends. The V gene's germline CDR1 is SEHNR and CDR2 FQNEAQ (reference sequence).

This clone has just one count. V gene TRBV24-1 combines with J gene TRBJ2-2; 7 bases agree with TRBD2. CDR1 is KGHDR and CDR2 is SFDVKD in the germline V gene. The CDR3 length is 15 residues. V lost 5 bases to trimming and J lost 4 bases; unmatched junction nucleotides: 6. This CDR3 reads CATSANLAATGELFF. The DNA for the CDR3 is TGTGCCACCAGTGCCAACCTAGCGGCCACCGGGGAGCTGTTTTTT.

This rearrangement joins TRBV2 to TRBJ1-1; D perhaps matches TRBD1 (5 bases). V was pared by 8 bases and J by 2 bases, with 21 bases between. The CDR3 runs 16 residues. The germline V gene has CDR1 SNHLY and CDR2 FYNNEI. This chain's CDR3 is CASGARQSRTNTEAFF. The CDR3 bases are TGTGCCAGCGGGGCCAGGCAGTCTAGAACTAACACTGAAGCTTTCTTT.

V gene TRBV2 combines with J gene TRBJ2-1; TRBD1 might be the D (5 bases). The CDR3 totals 12 residues. Trimming took off 11 bases at V and 3 bases at J, with 11 bases between the two ends. The germline V gene has CDR1 SNHLY and CDR2 FYNNEI. DNA for the CDR3: TGTGCCGGTGGTCAGGGCTACAATGAGCAGTTCTTC. This gives the protein CAGGQGYNEQFF.

The chain links TRBV19 to TRBJ2-5, with 7 positions matching TRBD2. The J segment lost 4 bases and the V segment lost 4 bases, leaving 9 bases of the junction unmatched. This CDR3 contains 15 residues. CDR1 and CDR2 from the germline V gene are LNHDA and SQIVND (reference sequence). The CDR3 spells CASSTPREGIETQYF. As DNA, the CDR3 is TGTGCCAGTAGTACCCCGAGGGAGGGAATAGAGACCCAGTACTTC.

This clone appeared a single time. This chain uses TRBV6-2 or TRBV6-3 with TRBJ1-5, with TRBD1 identical over 7 bases. Germline V lookup: CDR1 MNHEY, CDR2 SVGEGT. The CDR3 is made up of 13 amino acids. V lost 4 bases to trimming and J lost 7 bases; unmatched junction nucleotides: 4. The CDR3 sequence is CASSWQGGQPQHF. CDR3 DNA: TGTGCCAGCAGTTGGCAGGGGGGACAGCCCCAGCATTTT.

The chain employs TRBV11-2 and TRBJ2-2; a weak D match, TRBD2 (6 bases). Germline CDR1 is SGHAT and CDR2 is FQNNGV. The germline V and J ends were trimmed by 1 base and 6 bases, with 15 bases remaining between them. This CDR3 region has 16 residues. CDR3 sequence (DNA): TGTGCCAGCAGCTTAGTCCCTAGCGCGGGGTCCGGGGAGCTGTTTTTT. Its protein is CASSLVPSAGSGELFF.

The gene calls are TRBV10-2 and TRBJ2-7; 8 nucleotides agree with TRBD1. V lost 7 bases and J lost 3; bases outside the gene matches: 5. The CDR3 spans 13 residues. Germline CDR1 reads WSHSY; CDR2 reads SAAADI. CDR3 bases: TGCGCCAGCAACTACGGACAGGGCTACGAGCAGTACTTC. Encoded protein: CASNYGQGYEQYF.

The rearrangement links TRBV7-2 to TRBJ2-5; D is possibly TRBD2 (7 bases). The CDR3 length is 17 residues. CDR1 SGHTA and CDR2 FQGNSA come from the germline V gene. V lost 5 bases and J lost 2, with 21 bases in between. CDR3 sequence reads: CASSLRGGGPRQETQYF. The CDR3 coding sequence is TGTGCCAGCAGCCTCCGTGGGGGGGGGCCGAGGCAAGAGACCCAGTACTTC.

This chain connects TRBV18 to TRBJ1-5, with D perhaps matching TRBD1 (6 bases). CDR1 KGHSH and CDR2 LQKENI come from the germline V gene. V was clipped by 2 bases and J by 3 bases, with 11 bases between them. The CDR3 is made up of 15 amino acids. Written as DNA, the CDR3 is TGTGCCAGCTCACCAACCCAGGGGTTCAATCAGCCCCAGCATTTT. Its protein is CASSPTQGFNQPQHF.

This sequence joins TRBV6-5 and TRBJ2-1, with 7 bases matching TRBD1. The CDR3 is made up of 15 amino acids. Per germline, CDR1 MNHEY and CDR2 SVGAGI. The junction had 12 bases not matched to a gene; V was cut back by 0 bases and J by 13 bases. The CDR3 reads CASSYSVQGLDSQFF. CDR3 DNA: TGTGCCAGCAGTTACTCGGTACAGGGGTTAGATAGTCAGTTCTTC.

This sequence joins TRBV2 and TRBJ2-2, with D perhaps TRBD1 (5 bases). With 1 base removed from V and 0 bases from J, the gap between germline ends came to 15 bases. This CDR3 is built from 18 residues. Germline assignment: CDR1 SNHLY and CDR2 FYNNEI. CDR3 coding DNA: TGTGCCAGCAGTGAAGTGGGGCCTGAGGTCGCGAACACCGGGGAGCTGTTTTTT. Translation gives CASSEVGPEVANTGELFF.

This chain connects TRBV5-1 to TRBJ1-5, with no clear D. V gave up 3 bases and J gave up 4 bases, with 8 bases separating them. Germline CDR1 SGHRS, CDR2 YFSETQ. This CDR3 is 13 amino acids long. The DNA for the CDR3 is TGCGCCAGCAGCTCTGAGCTAAATCAGCCCCAGCATTTT. Translating gives CASSSELNQPQHF.

This chain joins TRBV30 and TRBJ2-7, with D possibly matching TRBD1 (6 bases). Per germline, CDR1 GTSNPN and CDR2 SVGIG (reference sequence). This CDR3 contains 13 residues. V was cut by 3 bases and J by 3 bases, with 12 bases left in between. In DNA form, the CDR3 reads TGTGCCTGGAGAGACAGGTCCCACTACGAGCAGTACTTC. This codes for CAWRDRSHYEQYF.